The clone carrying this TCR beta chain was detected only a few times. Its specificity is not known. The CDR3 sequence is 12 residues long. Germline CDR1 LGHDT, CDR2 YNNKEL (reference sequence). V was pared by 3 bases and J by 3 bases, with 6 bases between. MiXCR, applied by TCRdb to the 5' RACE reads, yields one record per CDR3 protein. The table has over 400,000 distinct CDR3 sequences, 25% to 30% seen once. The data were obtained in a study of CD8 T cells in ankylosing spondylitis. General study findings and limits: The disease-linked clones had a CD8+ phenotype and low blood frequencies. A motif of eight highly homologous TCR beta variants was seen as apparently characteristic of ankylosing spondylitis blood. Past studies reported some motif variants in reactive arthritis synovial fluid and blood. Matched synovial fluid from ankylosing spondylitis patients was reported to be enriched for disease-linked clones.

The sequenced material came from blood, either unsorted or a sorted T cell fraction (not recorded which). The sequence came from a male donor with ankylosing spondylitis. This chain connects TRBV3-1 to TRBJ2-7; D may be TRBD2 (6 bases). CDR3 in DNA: TGTGCCAGCAGCCACGGGGGCTACGAGCAGTACTTC. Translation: CASSHGGYEQYF.